This TCR beta chain derives from a study of blood T cell repertoires in COVID-19. About the research overall: Sites across the United States, Italy and Spain contributed samples from acute and convalescent COVID-19. Nucleic acid was either cDNA or gDNA, and it came from T cells, B-cell-depleted T cells, or PBMCs.

How the authors handled the data: The authors estimated nucleated cell counts from reference gene primer amplification. The repertoire was sequenced with immunoSEQ multiplex PCR; TCRdb's copy has only in-frame clones and lacks some. V and J calls and clone size are copied from that table; D and trimming were computed from the DNA. Found here are some 250,000 clones, around nine tenths of them singletons; the top ten hold over 7.5%. This CDR3 is 16 amino acids long. V was shortened by 0 bases and J by 6 bases, with 15 bases between the two germline ends. Germline CDR1 and CDR2: MNHNY and SVGAGI (reference sequence). Cohort placement rested on clinical history that participants reported themselves.

Sequenced sample: PBMCs or T cells enriched from blood (not recorded which). The TCR originated in a man aged 40-49 years who had recovered from COVID-19. The J gene is TRBJ2-4, the V gene TRBV6-6; weak D call: TRBD2 (5 bases). The CDR3 nucleotides read TGTGCCAGCAGTTACTCGCGTGGGTCCGAGGGAAACATTCAGTACTTC. Translation: CASSYSRGSEGNIQYF.